This TCR beta chain derives from a study of blood T cell repertoires in COVID-19. Study in general: In each case, the material was cDNA or gDNA derived from T cells, B-cell-depleted T cells, or PBMCs.

This CDR3 is 13 amino acids long. After removal of 6 bases from V and 7 bases from J, the junction contained 9 bases not matched to a gene. In germline, CDR1 is SQVTM, CDR2 ANQGSEA. One Seattle source followed patients from active infection through their disease course. Original methodology: Reference gene primer amplification gave estimated nucleated cell counts. Measured with immunoSEQ multiplex PCR; TCRdb has only the in-frame clones, and not every one. V and J calls and clone size are as listed in that table; D and trimming were resolved from the DNA. Among tens of thousands of clones listed, 78% were seen once.

The chain links TRBV29-1 to TRBJ1-5; 7 bases are a match to TRBD1. This receptor was identified in a man aged 65 to 79 with COVID-19, enrolled during active disease. Source material: peripheral blood. The CDR3 protein is CSVIEGAGQPQHF. CDR3 in DNA: TGCAGCGTAATTGAGGGGGCCGGGCAGCCCCAGCATTTT.